These 25 T cell receptor beta chains were sequenced from one sample in a study of cytomegalovirus exposure and HLA in healthy donors (dated by TCRdb to between 2016 and 2019). Library preparation employed the immunoSEQ multiplex PCR assay. TCRdb took over this immuneACCESS table, retaining in-frame rearrangements with V and J assigned. Such tables are incomplete; in checked studies, under half of the missing clones stem from an unresolved V gene, and the remainder is unexplained. The sample records tens of thousands of clones, roughly 94% of which are singletons. In total, the top ten clones hold 3.3% of the sample. Sequencing was performed on PBMCs. Receptors originate from a woman younger than 35 in good health and CMV-seropositive.

The chain is built from TRBV30 and TRBJ1-1, with D unresolved. The germline V gene encodes CDR1 GTSNPN and CDR2 SVGIG (reference sequence). The CDR3 length is 14 residues. Trimming cost V 0 bases and J 5 bases, with 13 bases left between them. The CDR3 DNA is TGTGCCTGGAGTGTCGTGGGGAGGTGGACTGAAGCTTTCTTT. Amino acids: CAWSVVGRWTEAFF.

This sequence joins TRBV9 and TRBJ1-1, with no clear D. The CDR3 extends over 15 amino acids. Germline-derived CDR1 and CDR2 are SGDLS and YYNGEE. Trimming removed 3 bases at V and 4 bases at J, with 16 bases between. As DNA, the CDR3 is TGTGCCAGCAGCGGGGGAGGGTGGTTGGCCACTGAAGCTTTCTTT. This gives the protein CASSGGGWLATEAFF.

This sequence joins TRBV27 and TRBJ1-1, with D possibly being TRBD1 (6 bases). Germline assignment: CDR1 MNHEY and CDR2 SMNVEV (reference sequence). This CDR3 region has 15 residues. Deletions cut 3 bases from V and 4 bases from J, with 15 bases between. The CDR3 spells CASSLGAGYGTEAFF. CDR3 DNA: TGTGCCAGCAGTTTGGGGGCAGGGTACGGCACTGAAGCTTTCTTT.

The rearrangement uses TRBV4-1 and TRBJ2-1, with 12 bases lining up with TRBD2. The J segment lost 3 bases and the V segment lost 0 bases, leaving 12 bases of the junction unmatched. This CDR3 has 20 residues. Germline V lookup: CDR1 MGHRA, CDR2 YSYEKL. The CDR3 reads CASSQDRGGGLAGIYNEQFF. The CDR3, as DNA: TGCGCCAGCAGCCAAGATCGGGGGGGCGGACTAGCGGGAATCTACAATGAGCAGTTCTTC.

V usage is TRBV25-1 and J usage is TRBJ2-2, with D possibly matching TRBD1 (5 bases). The CDR3 is 15 residues long. The ends were cut back, 1 base at V and 8 bases at J, with 14 bases in the middle. Germline V gene data show CDR1 as MGHDK and CDR2 as SYGVNS. The CDR3 DNA follows: TGTGCCAGCAGTGAATTGGGGCTAAAGGGGGGGGAGCTGTTTTTT. Translation gives CASSELGLKGGELFF.

The chain combines TRBV27 with TRBJ2-3, with D possibly TRBD2 on 5 matching bases. CDR3 length: 15 residues. The V gene lost 5 bases and the J gene lost 2 bases, with 14 bases spanning the gap. CDR1 MNHEY and CDR2 SMNVEV come from the germline V gene (reference sequence). The CDR3, as DNA: TGTGCCAGCAGTGTATACGTAGACTACACAGATACGCAGTATTTT. It translates to CASSVYVDYTDTQYF.

The genes are TRBV11-3 and TRBJ1-1, with D possibly being TRBD1 (5 bases). From germline, CDR1 is SGHNT and CDR2 YENEEA. The CDR3 is 14 amino acids. Trimming pared 1 base from V and 6 bases from J, leaving 12 bases between. CDR3 loop: CASSLGGRASEAFF. The CDR3 DNA reads TGTGCCAGCAGCTTAGGGGGCCGAGCATCTGAAGCTTTCTTT.

This clone was detected only a few times. The chain carries TRBV7-3 and TRBJ2-3, with 11 positions matching TRBD2. This CDR3 contains 15 residues. CDR1 SGHTA and CDR2 FQGTGA come from the germline V gene. J was trimmed by 1 base and V by 3 bases; bases with no gene match: 0. CDR3 residues: CASSLTSGGTDTQYF. The CDR3 DNA reads as TGTGCCAGCAGCTTGACTAGCGGGGGCACAGATACGCAGTATTTT. Using reference TRBV7-3 and TRBJ2-3 for the parts outside the CDR3, the full variable domain is GAGVSQTPSNKVTEKGKYVELRCDPISGHTALYWYRQSLGQGPEFLIYFQGTGAADDSGLPNDRFFAVRPEGSVSTLKIQRTERGDSAVYLCASSLTSGGTDTQYFGPGTRLTVL.

The rearrangement joins TRBV28 to TRBJ1-1; 7 bases are shared with TRBD1. Unmatched junction bases numbered 8, after V lost 6 bases and J lost 1 base. The CDR3 is 15 amino acids. Germline V gene data show CDR1 as MDHEN and CDR2 as SYDVKM. CDR3 sequence (DNA): TGTGCCAGCAGGCCGACAGGGAAAGGGAACACTGAAGCTTTCTTT. Its translation: CASRPTGKGNTEAFF.

V gene TRBV28 combines with J gene TRBJ2-2; possible D gene TRBD1, 5 bases. Germline CDR1 MDHEN, CDR2 SYDVKM. Trimming left V 6 bases short and J 7 bases short, with 12 bases between. The CDR3 extends over 13 amino acids. The CDR3 reads CASRTQGIGELFF. Written as DNA, the CDR3 is TGTGCCAGCAGGACTCAGGGAATCGGGGAGCTGTTTTTT.

The chain has TRBV7-8 and TRBJ2-1; 9 bases agree with TRBD2. Trimming removed 5 bases from V and 8 bases from J; junction bases left unmatched: 10. This CDR3 spans 15 amino acids. CDR1 and CDR2 (germline): SGHVS, FQNEAQ. CDR3 bases: TGTGCCAGCAGCCCGATAGCGGGAGTGGGGGATGAGCAGTTCTTC. It is translated as CASSPIAGVGDEQFF. Based on the CDR3 plus reference TRBV7-8 and TRBJ2-1, the full variable domain is GAGVSQSPRYKVAKRGQDVALRCDPISGHVSLFWYQQALGQGPEFLTYFQNEAQLDKSGLPSDRFFAERPEGSVSTLKIQRTQQEDSAVYLCASSPIAGVGDEQFFGPGTRLTVL.

V usage is TRBV29-1 and J usage is TRBJ2-3; D call uncertain. CDR1 and CDR2 (germline): SQVTM, ANQGSEA. CDR3 length equals 15 residues. The V end lost 4 bases, the J end lost 0 bases, and 14 bases lay between the germline ends. The CDR3 reads CSVVFGSQSTDTQYF. DNA of the CDR3: TGCAGCGTTGTTTTCGGTAGCCAGAGCACAGATACGCAGTATTTT.

The rearrangement joins TRBV28 to TRBJ1-2; D gene ambiguous. The CDR3 totals 13 residues. V was trimmed by 3 bases and J by 4 bases, leaving 9 bases between them. CDR1 is MDHEN, CDR2 SYDVKM, per germline. The CDR3 protein is CASSLELGYGYTF. DNA for the CDR3: TGTGCCAGCAGTTTGGAGTTGGGCTATGGCTACACCTTC.

The chain uses TRBV6-1 and TRBJ1-3; D is unclear. The CDR3 runs to 15 residues. V was cut by 2 bases and J by 3 bases, with 11 bases left in between. Germline CDR1 and CDR2: MNHNS and SASEGT. The CDR3 DNA sequence: TGTGCCAGCAGTGAAACGGGATCTTATGGAAACACCATATATTTT. Translation: CASSETGSYGNTIYF.

V and J are TRBV5-1 and TRBJ2-7, with D uncertain. This CDR3 comprises 15 residues. Germline CDR1 SGHRS, CDR2 YFSETQ. V lost 0 bases, J lost 2 bases, and 12 bases lay in between. The CDR3 region is CASSLEVRGTYEQYF. Here the CDR3 DNA reads TGCGCCAGCAGCTTGGAGGTTAGAGGAACCTACGAGCAGTACTTC.

This clone has just a few counts. V usage is TRBV18 and J usage is TRBJ2-1, with 12 positions matching TRBD2. CDR3 size: 19 residues. J lost 3 bases, V lost 2 bases, and 11 bases had no gene match. The germline CDR1 and CDR2 sequences are KGHSH and LQKENI. The CDR3 loop reads CASSPGLAGGPLDYNEQFF. CDR3 sequence (DNA): TGTGCCAGCTCACCAGGTCTAGCGGGAGGGCCTTTGGACTACAATGAGCAGTTCTTC.

The chain carries TRBV10-3 and TRBJ2-3, with 7 bases fitting TRBD2. Trimming took 10 bases from V and 3 from J; bases not matched to a gene: 10. This CDR3 contains 14 residues. Germline lookup yields CDR1 ENHRY and CDR2 SYGVKD. CDR3 loop: CASGTTALTDTQYF. The CDR3 nucleotides read TGTGCCAGTGGGACTACCGCACTTACAGATACGCAGTATTTT.

The chain has TRBV6-1 and TRBJ2-1; 10 nucleotides line up with TRBD2. J was trimmed by 1 base and V by 4 bases; bases with no gene match: 4. Germline CDR1 reads MNHNS; CDR2 reads SASEGT. The CDR3 contains 16 residues. The CDR3 sequence: CASSGELAGSYNEQFF. The CDR3 DNA sequence: TGTGCCAGCAGTGGCGAACTAGCGGGATCCTACAATGAGCAGTTCTTC.

The CDR3 region is CASSLRSRESTGELFF. Written as DNA, the CDR3 is TGCGCCAGCAGCCTGAGAAGCCGGGAGTCTACCGGGGAGCTGTTTTTT. The J gene is TRBJ2-2, the V gene TRBV4-1, with D possibly matching TRBD2 (6 bases). CDR3 length equals 16 residues. CDR1 MGHRA and CDR2 YSYEKL come from the germline V gene. Trimming removed 4 bases from V and 5 bases from J, with 17 bases in between.

The chain carries TRBV6-1 and TRBJ1-1; 7 bases fit TRBD1. The germline CDR1 and CDR2 sequences are MNHNS and SASEGT. J gave up 0 bases and V 7 bases, and 5 bases lay outside the gene matches. The CDR3 contains 14 residues. CDR3 protein: CASIRDRLNTEAFF. The CDR3 bases are TGTGCCAGCATACGGGACAGATTGAACACTGAAGCTTTCTTT.

This sequence joins TRBV30 and TRBJ1-6; D gene unclear. V lost 3 bases, J lost 0 bases, and 9 bases lay in between. The CDR3 has 15 residues. Germline V gene lookup returns CDR1 GTSNPN and CDR2 SVGIG (reference sequence). Here the CDR3 reads CAWRPFSSYNSPLHF. The CDR3 DNA sequence: TGTGCCTGGAGGCCTTTTAGCTCCTATAATTCACCCCTCCACTTT. Drawing the rest from reference TRBV30 and TRBJ1-6, the complete variable domain is SQTIHQWPATLVQPVGSPLSLECTVEGTSNPNLYWYRQAAGRGLQLLFYSVGIGQISSEVPQNLSASRPQDRQFILSSKKLLLSDSGFYLCAWRPFSSYNSPLHFGNGTRLTVT.

In this sample, this clone turned up a few times. The CDR3 here is CASSFLGGGYTF. The CDR3 DNA reads as TGTGCCAGCAGTTTTCTTGGCGGTGGCTACACCTTC. The V gene is TRBV27, the J gene TRBJ1-2; D unresolved. The germline V gene encodes CDR1 MNHEY and CDR2 SMNVEV (reference sequence). CDR3 length: 12 amino acids. Deletions cut 3 bases from V and 7 bases from J, with 9 bases between.

The chain couples TRBV19 to TRBJ1-2; D unclear. The CDR3 sequence is 18 residues long. CDR1 and CDR2 from the germline V gene are LNHDA and SQIVND (reference sequence). Deletions cut 0 bases from V and 6 bases from J, with 23 bases between. CDR3 residues: CASSIELDGGLPWDGYTF. The CDR3 region has the DNA TGTGCCAGTAGTATAGAGTTGGATGGCGGACTACCCTGGGATGGCTACACCTTC.

The rearrangement links TRBV9 to TRBJ2-1; D not certain. Between the trimmed V and J ends, which lost 0 bases and 5 bases, there was a span of 6 bases. Looked up from germline, CDR1 is SGDLS and CDR2 is YYNGEE. This CDR3 contains 13 residues. The chain's CDR3 is CASSVGGNNEQFF. DNA for the CDR3: TGTGCCAGCAGCGTAGGCGGAAACAATGAGCAGTTCTTC.

The CDR3 sequence is CASSLSARGLNSPLHF. CDR3 bases: TGTGCCAGCAGTTTATCGGCCAGGGGACTAAATTCACCCCTCCACTTT. The chain uses TRBV28 and TRBJ1-6; D possibly corresponds to TRBD1 (6 bases). Germline CDR1 is MDHEN and CDR2 is SYDVKM. The CDR3 covers 16 residues. Trimming shortened V by 1 base and J by 7 bases, and 14 bases separated the two germline ends.